The clone carrying this T cell receptor beta chain was recorded a few times. Antigen: not known. The CDR3 covers 14 residues. Looked up from germline, CDR1 is MNHEY and CDR2 is SVGAGI. V lost 7 bases to trimming and J lost 8 bases, with 20 bases between them. The data stem from a study of beta chain features in type 1 diabetes. Study-wide results and limits: TCRB CDR3 length was moderately but significantly reduced in all four CD4+ subsets of Type 1 diabetes patients. Among patients, naive, central memory and Treg TCRB repertoires appeared more similar than among healthy donors. Type 1 diabetes patients showed fewer insertions and more deletions at VDJ junctions. TCRB rearrangement may or may not be influenced by HLA type; here this remained unresolved.

cDNA synthesis used the whole RNA isolate, giving expressed TCRB sequences. Data came from immunoSEQ multiplex PCR; TCRdb stores just in-frame clones and leaves some out. The sample gives about 700,000 clones, 13% of which show up once; about 0.02% is in the top ten. Sorting with CD45RO/CCR7/CD25/CD127/CD95/CD27 yielded naive, central memory, regulatory and stem-like memory CD4+ cells. V gene TRBV6-5 combines with J gene TRBJ1-2; D not resolved. This receptor was identified in a man between 18 and 35 years old with type 1 diabetes. Input material: naive CD4+ T cells from blood. The CDR3 nucleotides are TGTGCCAGCAAGCTAGACGGAGCGAAGACGGGCTACACCTTC. Its protein product is CASKLDGAKTGYTF.